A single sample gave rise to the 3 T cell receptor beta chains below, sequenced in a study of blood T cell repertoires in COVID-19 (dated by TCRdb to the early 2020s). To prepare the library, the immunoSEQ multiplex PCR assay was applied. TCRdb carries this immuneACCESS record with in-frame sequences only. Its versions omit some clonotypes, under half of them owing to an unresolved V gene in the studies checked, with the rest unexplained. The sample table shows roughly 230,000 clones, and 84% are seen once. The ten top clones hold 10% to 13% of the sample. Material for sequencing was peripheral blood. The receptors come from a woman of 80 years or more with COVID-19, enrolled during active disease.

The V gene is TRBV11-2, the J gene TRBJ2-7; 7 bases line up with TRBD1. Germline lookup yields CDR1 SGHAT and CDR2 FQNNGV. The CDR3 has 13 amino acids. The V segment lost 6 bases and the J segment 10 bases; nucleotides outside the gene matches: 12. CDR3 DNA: TGTGCCAGCAGTTCCACCGGGACAGCTTATCAGTACGTC. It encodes CASSSTGTAYQYV.

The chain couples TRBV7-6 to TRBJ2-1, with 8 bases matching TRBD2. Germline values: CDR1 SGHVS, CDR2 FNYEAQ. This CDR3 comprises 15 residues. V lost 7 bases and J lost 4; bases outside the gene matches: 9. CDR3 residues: CASTTRGGSYNEQFF. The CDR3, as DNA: TGTGCCAGCACCACCCGGGGGGGGTCTTACAATGAGCAGTTCTTC.

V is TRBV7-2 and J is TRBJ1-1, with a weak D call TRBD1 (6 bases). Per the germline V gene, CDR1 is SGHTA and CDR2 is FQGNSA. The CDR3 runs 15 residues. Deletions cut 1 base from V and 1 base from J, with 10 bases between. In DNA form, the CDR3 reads TGTGCCAGCAGCTTAGGAATGACAGGGAACACTGAAGCTTTCTTT. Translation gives CASSLGMTGNTEAFF.